The present T cell receptor (beta chain) was sequenced within a study of blood T cell repertoires in COVID-19. Original data processing: It was from reference gene primer amplification that nucleated cell counts were estimated. Data came from immunoSEQ multiplex PCR; TCRdb stores just in-frame clones and leaves some out. Clonal size and the V and J genes are those of that table, whereas D and trimming came from the DNA. In the table there are fewer than 400,000 clones, around 92% of which are singletons. V was shortened by 2 bases and J by 8 bases, with 15 bases between the two germline ends. The CDR3 loop spans 14 amino acids. Germline lookup yields CDR1 SGHNT and CDR2 YENEEA. The Seattle site enrolled patients during active infection and followed them longitudinally.

The chain links TRBV11-3 to TRBJ1-1, with D possibly being TRBD1 (6 bases). What was sequenced was peripheral blood. The TCR originated in a woman aged 25 to 39 with COVID-19, enrolled during active disease. This chain's CDR3 is CASSLRGASTEAFF. CDR3 DNA: TGTGCCAGCAGCTTACGGGGGGCGTCAACAGAAGCTTTCTTT.